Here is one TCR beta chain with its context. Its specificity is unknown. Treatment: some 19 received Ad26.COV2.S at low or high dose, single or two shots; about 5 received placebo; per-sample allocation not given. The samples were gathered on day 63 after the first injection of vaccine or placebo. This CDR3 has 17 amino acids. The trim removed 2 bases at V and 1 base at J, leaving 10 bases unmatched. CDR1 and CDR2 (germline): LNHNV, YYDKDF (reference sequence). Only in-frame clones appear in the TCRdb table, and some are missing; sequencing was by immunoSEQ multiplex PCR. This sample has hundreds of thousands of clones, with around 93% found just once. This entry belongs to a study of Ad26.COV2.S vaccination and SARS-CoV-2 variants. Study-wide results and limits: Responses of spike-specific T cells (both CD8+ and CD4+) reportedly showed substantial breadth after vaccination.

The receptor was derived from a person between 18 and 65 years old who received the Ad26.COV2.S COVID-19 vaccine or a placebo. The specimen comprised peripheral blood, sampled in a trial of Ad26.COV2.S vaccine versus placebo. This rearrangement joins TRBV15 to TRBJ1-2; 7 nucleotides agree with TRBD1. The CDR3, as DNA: TGTGCCACCAGCAGACTAGGGACAGACTTTATTAACTATGGCTACACCTTC. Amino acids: CATSRLGTDFINYGYTF.